Reported below is one T cell receptor beta chain. This record comes from a study of CD8 T cells in Susac syndrome. While CD8+ and CD4+ T cells were isolated negatively, TEMRA cells were enriched by FACS. The CDR3 sequence is 15 residues long. Trimming removed 4 bases at V and 1 base at J, with 13 bases between. Per the germline V gene, CDR1 is LGHNA and CDR2 is YNFKEQ. RNA totalling about 0.45 to 1 ug underwent reverse transcription with random hexamers. TCRdb reprocessed the immunoSEQ multiplex PCR reads with MiXCR, giving one entry per CDR3 protein. This sample has approximately 70,000 distinct CDR3 sequences; roughly 94% occur once, and the top ten carry about 0.22%.

The sequence was obtained from a human donor in good health. The sequenced sample was CD8+ T cells from PBMCs. The genes are TRBV4-2 and TRBJ1-1; D not certain. The CDR3 bases are TGTGCCAGCAGCCTTCTATTGTCAGGGAACACTGAAGCTTTCTTT. Translating it yields CASSLLLSGNTEAFF.